The rows below give T cell receptor beta chains drawn from one sample of a study of HIV-infected children after antiretroviral therapy interruption. Each CDR3 protein gets one entry after TCRdb re-called the 3' RACE reads with MiXCR. The sample includes about 89,000 distinct CDR3 sequences, 6% to 8.5% of them seen just once. The sample was CD45RA+ CD4+ T cells from PBMCs, pooled from several time points, taken from a donor given antiretroviral therapy, either interrupted or continuous. These receptors were taken from a pool of human donors with HIV. The CDR3 runs from the conserved cysteine through the conserved F or W. The D gene is left open where the match is weak. For some rows the clone size is stated as once, few or many, or as a class when expanded; others skip it.

cdr3_aa: CASRFAGTLYEQYF
cdr3_nt: TGTGCCAGCAGATTCGCCGGGACCCTCTACGAGCAGTACTTC
d_call: .
v_call: TRBV6-1
j_call: TRBJ2-7
clone_size: many

cdr3_aa: CASSELGGQGTF
cdr3_nt: TGCGCCAGCAGTGAGCTCGGAGGACAGGGCACCTTC
d_call: TRBD1
v_call: TRBV10-2
j_call: TRBJ2-7
clone_size: many

cdr3_aa: CASRMGGLSTDTQYF
cdr3_nt: TGCGCCAGCAGGATGGGAGGGCTTAGCACAGATACGCAGTATTTT
d_call: TRBD2
v_call: TRBV5-1
j_call: TRBJ2-3
clone_size: many

cdr3_aa: CASSGYLSPPSYEQYF
cdr3_nt: TGTGCCAGCAGTGGTTACCTATCCCCCCCTTCCTACGAGCAGTACTTC
d_call: .
v_call: TRBV2
j_call: TRBJ2-7
clone_size: many

cdr3_aa: CASSLVGPDTEAFF
cdr3_nt: TGTGCCAGCAGCTTGGTAGGACCGGACACTGAAGCTTTCTTT
d_call: .
v_call: TRBV5-6
j_call: TRBJ1-1
clone_size: many

cdr3_aa: CSASTGVQEKLFF
cdr3_nt: TGCAGTGCTAGCACAGGGGTCCAGGAAAAACTGTTTTTT
d_call: TRBD1
v_call: TRBV20-1
j_call: TRBJ1-4
clone_size: .

cdr3_aa: CASSGGGTQYF
cdr3_nt: TGTGCCAGCAGCGGAGGGGGCACGCAGTATTTT
d_call: .
v_call: TRBV6-5
j_call: TRBJ2-3
clone_size: many

cdr3_aa: CAISDQWEGDYGYTF
cdr3_nt: TGTGCCATCAGTGATCAGTGGGAGGGTGACTATGGCTACACCTTC
d_call: .
v_call: TRBV10-3
j_call: TRBJ1-2
clone_size: .

cdr3_aa: CSSQGDGYTF
cdr3_nt: TGCAGCTCCCAGGGGGATGGCTACACCTTC
d_call: TRBD1
v_call: TRBV29-1
j_call: TRBJ1-2
clone_size: many

cdr3_aa: CASSQAGLAKNIQYF
cdr3_nt: TGTGCCAGCAGCCAAGCGGGCCTAGCCAAAAACATTCAGTACTTC
d_call: .
v_call: TRBV14
j_call: TRBJ2-4
clone_size: many

cdr3_aa: CATSRDRAANEKLFF
cdr3_nt: TGTGCCACCAGCAGAGATAGGGCGGCTAATGAAAAACTGTTTTTT
d_call: .
v_call: TRBV15
j_call: TRBJ1-4
clone_size: .

cdr3_aa: CATSDFGRDYGYTF
cdr3_nt: TGTGCCACCAGTGATTTTGGGCGCGACTATGGCTACACCTTC
d_call: .
v_call: TRBV24-1
j_call: TRBJ1-2
clone_size: many

cdr3_aa: CASRLLAGGPRDEQFF
cdr3_nt: TGTGCCAGCAGATTACTAGCGGGAGGGCCCCGAGATGAGCAGTTCTTC
d_call: TRBD2
v_call: TRBV12-3/TRBV12-4
j_call: TRBJ2-1
clone_size: many

cdr3_aa: CASSPHGGSYNEQFF
cdr3_nt: TGTGCCAGCAGCCCACACGGGGGATCCTACAATGAGCAGTTCTTC
d_call: .
v_call: TRBV9
j_call: TRBJ2-1
clone_size: .

cdr3_aa: CASSQTPGQYNEQFF
cdr3_nt: TGTGCCAGCAGTCAAACACCGGGACAGTACAATGAGCAGTTCTTC
d_call: TRBD1
v_call: TRBV14
j_call: TRBJ2-1
clone_size: many

cdr3_aa: CASSLSGPETQYF
cdr3_nt: TGTGCCAGCAGTTTGTCCGGTCCAGAGACCCAGTACTTC
d_call: .
v_call: TRBV12-3/TRBV12-4
j_call: TRBJ2-5
clone_size: .

cdr3_aa: CASSPNTQGEQYF
cdr3_nt: TGTGCCAGCAGCCCTAATACTCAGGGGGAGCAGTACTTC
d_call: .
v_call: TRBV3-1
j_call: TRBJ2-7
clone_size: many

cdr3_aa: CASIGLLYNSPLHF
cdr3_nt: TGTGCCAGCATAGGCCTCCTCTATAATTCACCCCTCCACTTT
d_call: .
v_call: TRBV6-6
j_call: TRBJ1-6
clone_size: many

cdr3_aa: CSVEGRLTYEQYF
cdr3_nt: TGCAGCGTTGAAGGTAGACTTACCTACGAGCAGTACTTC
d_call: .
v_call: TRBV29-1
j_call: TRBJ2-7
clone_size: .

cdr3_aa: CASSPSPQGTSYNEQFF
cdr3_nt: TGCGCCAGCAGCCCGAGCCCTCAGGGGACTTCCTACAATGAGCAGTTCTTC
d_call: .
v_call: TRBV5-1
j_call: TRBJ2-1
clone_size: few

cdr3_aa: CASSFPWQGAMNTEAFF
cdr3_nt: TGTGCCAGCAGCTTCCCCTGGCAGGGGGCGATGAACACTGAAGCTTTCTTT
d_call: TRBD1
v_call: TRBV7-6
j_call: TRBJ1-1
clone_size: few

cdr3_aa: CASSYSGLADVYEQYF
cdr3_nt: TGTGCCAGCAGTTACTCGGGACTAGCGGACGTCTACGAGCAGTACTTC
d_call: TRBD2
v_call: TRBV6-5
j_call: TRBJ2-7
clone_size: many

cdr3_aa: CASSSHRGRLNEQFF
cdr3_nt: TGTGCCAGCAGCTCACACAGGGGGCGCCTCAATGAGCAGTTCTTC
d_call: TRBD1
v_call: TRBV6-5
j_call: TRBJ2-1
clone_size: many

cdr3_aa: CASSGTRPNYGYTF
cdr3_nt: TGTGCCAGCAGCGGGACAAGACCTAACTATGGCTACACCTTC
d_call: .
v_call: TRBV9
j_call: TRBJ1-2
clone_size: many

cdr3_aa: CASSVGRGEQFF
cdr3_nt: TGCGCCAGCAGCGTGGGACGGGGTGAGCAGTTCTTC
d_call: .
v_call: TRBV5-1
j_call: TRBJ2-1
clone_size: many

cdr3_aa: CASSDPPLTIDNNEQFF
cdr3_nt: TGTGCCAGCAGTGACCCCCCGTTGACGATAGATAACAATGAGCAGTTCTTC
d_call: .
v_call: TRBV6-1
j_call: TRBJ2-1
clone_size: few

cdr3_aa: CASSIWLGYEQYF
cdr3_nt: TGTGCCAGTAGTATATGGTTGGGCTACGAGCAGTACTTC
d_call: .
v_call: TRBV19
j_call: TRBJ2-7
clone_size: many

cdr3_aa: CATSGTDTQYF
cdr3_nt: TGTGCCACCAGTGGGACAGATACGCAGTATTTT
d_call: .
v_call: TRBV24-1
j_call: TRBJ2-3
clone_size: many

cdr3_aa: CASSLRRGQSEAFF
cdr3_nt: TGTGCCAGCAGTTTACGCAGGGGGCAATCTGAAGCTTTCTTT
d_call: TRBD1
v_call: TRBV12-3/TRBV12-4
j_call: TRBJ1-1
clone_size: once

cdr3_aa: CASSLPGRLNLNTEAFF
cdr3_nt: TGTGCCAGCAGCTTGCCAGGGCGATTAAATTTGAACACTGAAGCTTTCTTT
d_call: .
v_call: TRBV5-4
j_call: TRBJ1-1
clone_size: few

cdr3_aa: CASSAGTGGNSPLHF
cdr3_nt: TGTGCCAGCAGCGCCGGGACAGGCGGAAATTCACCCCTCCACTTT
d_call: TRBD1
v_call: TRBV2
j_call: TRBJ1-6
clone_size: .

cdr3_aa: CASRPPGLGLINEQFF
cdr3_nt: TGTGCCAGCAGACCCCCCGGCCTAGGCCTTATTAATGAGCAGTTCTTC
d_call: .
v_call: TRBV11-2
j_call: TRBJ2-1
clone_size: few

cdr3_aa: CASSWGDGTGELFF
cdr3_nt: TGCGCCAGCAGCTGGGGGGACGGCACCGGGGAGCTGTTTTTT
d_call: .
v_call: TRBV5-1
j_call: TRBJ2-2
clone_size: many

cdr3_aa: CASSPPEGTGDEQYF
cdr3_nt: TGTGCCAGCTCACCACCGGAGGGGACGGGTGACGAGCAGTACTTC
d_call: .
v_call: TRBV18
j_call: TRBJ2-7
clone_size: few

cdr3_aa: CASSLDGGAYNEQFF
cdr3_nt: TGCGCCAGCAGCTTGGACGGGGGGGCCTACAATGAGCAGTTCTTC
d_call: TRBD2
v_call: TRBV5-1
j_call: TRBJ2-1
clone_size: many

cdr3_aa: CASSRRDGNQPQHF
cdr3_nt: TGTGCCAGCAGCCGACGGGACGGCAATCAGCCCCAGCATTTT
d_call: .
v_call: TRBV7-2
j_call: TRBJ1-5
clone_size: .

cdr3_aa: CASSQGQIPNYGYTF
cdr3_nt: TGTGCCAGCAGCCAAGGGCAGATCCCTAACTATGGCTACACCTTC
d_call: .
v_call: TRBV14
j_call: TRBJ1-2
clone_size: many

cdr3_aa: CASFTGLGANVLTF
cdr3_nt: TGTGCCAGCTTCACAGGGCTTGGGGCCAACGTCCTGACTTTC
d_call: .
v_call: TRBV18
j_call: TRBJ2-6
clone_size: many

cdr3_aa: CASPLAASTYEQYF
cdr3_nt: TGTGCCAGCCCCCTTGCAGCGTCGACCTACGAGCAGTACTTC
d_call: .
v_call: TRBV7-3
j_call: TRBJ2-7
clone_size: many

cdr3_aa: CASSFLGGQNNEQFF
cdr3_nt: TGTGCCAGCAGTTTTCTCGGGGGGCAGAACAATGAGCAGTTCTTC
d_call: .
v_call: TRBV27
j_call: TRBJ2-1
clone_size: many

cdr3_aa: CASSEIAGENNEQFF
cdr3_nt: TGTGCCAGCAGTGAAATAGCGGGAGAAAACAATGAGCAGTTCTTC
d_call: TRBD2
v_call: TRBV2
j_call: TRBJ2-1
clone_size: many

cdr3_aa: CASSFRTGRIYNEQFF
cdr3_nt: TGTGCCAGCAGTTTCCGGACAGGGAGAATTTACAATGAGCAGTTCTTC
d_call: TRBD1
v_call: TRBV12-3/TRBV12-4
j_call: TRBJ2-1
clone_size: many

cdr3_aa: CVCATGTQAYEQYF
cdr3_nt: TGTGTGTGCGCTACCGGGACACAAGCCTACGAGCAGTACTTC
d_call: .
v_call: TRBV28
j_call: TRBJ2-7
clone_size: many

cdr3_aa: CSVETGADTQYF
cdr3_nt: TGCAGCGTTGAGACGGGGGCAGATACGCAGTATTTT
d_call: .
v_call: TRBV29-1
j_call: TRBJ2-3
clone_size: .

cdr3_aa: CASTPRAKNTGELFF
cdr3_nt: TGTGCCAGCACGCCAAGGGCCAAGAACACCGGGGAGCTGTTTTTT
d_call: .
v_call: TRBV12-3/TRBV12-4
j_call: TRBJ2-2
clone_size: .

cdr3_aa: CAWSPRSSGYTF
cdr3_nt: TGTGCCTGGAGTCCCCGGTCCTCGGGCTACACCTTC
d_call: .
v_call: TRBV30
j_call: TRBJ1-2
clone_size: many

cdr3_aa: CATSRERTGAVGTDTQYF
cdr3_nt: TGTGCCACCAGCAGGGAGAGGACAGGGGCCGTAGGGACAGATACGCAGTATTTT
d_call: TRBD1
v_call: TRBV15
j_call: TRBJ2-3
clone_size: .

cdr3_aa: CASNRGGGWNIQYF
cdr3_nt: TGTGCCAGCAACCGAGGAGGGGGCTGGAACATTCAGTACTTC
d_call: .
v_call: TRBV11-1
j_call: TRBJ2-4
clone_size: many

cdr3_aa: CASSFTGTPSSYEQYF
cdr3_nt: TGCGCCAGCAGTTTCACCGGGACACCAAGCTCCTACGAGCAGTACTTC
d_call: .
v_call: TRBV5-1
j_call: TRBJ2-7
clone_size: few

cdr3_aa: CASSTPRAGAGYTEAFF
cdr3_nt: TGTGCCAGCAGCACCCCCCGCGCCGGGGCGGGGTACACTGAAGCTTTCTTT
d_call: .
v_call: TRBV9
j_call: TRBJ1-1
clone_size: .

cdr3_aa: CATSDPSGVGNEQFF
cdr3_nt: TGTGCCACCAGTGACCCTAGCGGGGTCGGGAATGAGCAGTTCTTC
d_call: TRBD2
v_call: TRBV24-1
j_call: TRBJ2-1
clone_size: many

cdr3_aa: CASSQPGQGASRGNTIYF
cdr3_nt: TGCGCCAGCAGTCAACCGGGACAGGGGGCGTCGAGAGGAAACACCATATATTTT
d_call: TRBD1
v_call: TRBV14
j_call: TRBJ1-3
clone_size: few

cdr3_aa: CATSLVDQPQHF
cdr3_nt: TGTGCCACCAGCCTCGTGGATCAGCCCCAGCATTTT
d_call: .
v_call: TRBV15
j_call: TRBJ1-5
clone_size: many

cdr3_aa: CASSFQARTSTDTQYF
cdr3_nt: TGCGCCAGCAGCTTTCAAGCGAGAACTAGCACAGATACGCAGTATTTT
d_call: .
v_call: TRBV5-1
j_call: TRBJ2-3
clone_size: many

cdr3_aa: CASSYSLVTDTQYF
cdr3_nt: TGTGCCAGCAGTTACTCGCTAGTAACAGATACGCAGTATTTT
d_call: .
v_call: TRBV6-5
j_call: TRBJ2-3
clone_size: .

cdr3_aa: CASSLRLNYYEQYF
cdr3_nt: TGTGCCAGTAGTCTCAGACTAAACTACTACGAGCAGTACTTC
d_call: .
v_call: TRBV19
j_call: TRBJ2-7
clone_size: many

cdr3_aa: CASRTSGGQSYEQYF
cdr3_nt: TGTGCCAGTAGGACGTCCGGGGGCCAGTCCTACGAGCAGTACTTC
d_call: .
v_call: TRBV19
j_call: TRBJ2-7
clone_size: few

cdr3_aa: CSVDHPRGDLYYEQFF
cdr3_nt: TGCAGCGTTGATCATCCCAGGGGCGATTTGTACTATGAGCAGTTCTTC
d_call: .
v_call: TRBV29-1
j_call: TRBJ2-1
clone_size: .

cdr3_aa: CASSSRTRARKETQYF
cdr3_nt: TGTGCCAGCAGCTCCAGGACTAGAGCACGAAAAGAGACCCAGTACTTC
d_call: TRBD2
v_call: TRBV7-9
j_call: TRBJ2-5
clone_size: many

cdr3_aa: CSARGARNTEAFF
cdr3_nt: TGCAGTGCTAGAGGGGCGCGGAACACTGAAGCTTTCTTT
d_call: .
v_call: TRBV20-1
j_call: TRBJ1-1
clone_size: .